The entry below gives a single TCR delta chain sequence along with its context. As yet, its antigen is unknown. This is likely an artifact of a read error, given a far larger clone one base away. This sample includes further DNA sequences coding for the same CDR3. The sample comes from a study of γδ T cells in repeated Plasmodium falciparum infection. Study-wide context: Donors were malaria-exposed Malian children or age- and gender-matched Australian children.

Notes on the study in general: Compared with Australian children, Malian Vdelta2-negative repertoires seemed more clonal, less diverse, less shared. Over time and infection, Vgamma9/Vdelta2+ repertoires remained highly stable and polyclonal.

The CDR3 runs 21 residues. The V gene's germline CDR1 is TSWWSYY and CDR2 QGS. Both TRG and TRD chains were sequenced from each sorted sample. TCRdb re-called clones from the multiplex PCR reads using CATT. The data contain some 51,000 delta-chain clones, roughly 2% of them singletons. Bulk repertoires came from Vgamma9/Vdelta2+ or Vdelta2-negative gammadelta T cells flow-sorted from PBMC. This receptor was identified in a pool of human donors (malaria-infected and uninfected, not separated). Sequencing used gamma-delta T cells from blood. The chain links TRDV1 to TRDJ1; 8 bases align to TRDD3. TCRdb leaves out the J gene; it was filled in here by matching the DNA to germline. CDR3 sequence reads: CALGEPNRGTYWGLYTDKLIF. DNA of the CDR3: TGTGCCCTTGGGGAACCTAATAGGGGGACCTACTGGGGGTTGTACACCGATAAACTCATCTTT.